This record concerns one T cell receptor beta chain sequence. Its target is not known. Clones were sequenced by immunoSEQ multiplex PCR, and TCRdb holds only the in-frame ones, with some missing. The sample has some 96,000 clones, about 91% seen once. The CDR3 has 14 residues. Germline values: CDR1 SEHNR, CDR2 FQNEAQ (reference sequence). The junction had 9 bases not matched to a gene; V was cut back by 5 bases and J by 8 bases. The data originate from a study of siplizumab effects on memory and regulatory T cells. Study outcomes and limitations: Most alloreactive clones went unmapped to unstimulated subsets; only a minor fraction mapped. Neither a naive nor a memory phenotype was assignable to roughly 75-96% of proliferating CD4+ or CD8+ clones. In siplizumab cultures, the suppressive function of proliferating Tregs remained unconfirmed. Naive T cells seemed more diverse than memory cells and seemed major alloresponse contributors.

Sequenced material: CD4+ T cells sorted from blood. The rearrangement joins TRBV7-9 to TRBJ2-1; TRBD2 matches 7 bases. The clonotype was recovered from a human donor in good health. Here the CDR3 reads CASSRRGLEHEQFF. CDR3 bases: TGTGCCAGCAGCCGGCGTGGACTAGAACATGAGCAGTTCTTC.